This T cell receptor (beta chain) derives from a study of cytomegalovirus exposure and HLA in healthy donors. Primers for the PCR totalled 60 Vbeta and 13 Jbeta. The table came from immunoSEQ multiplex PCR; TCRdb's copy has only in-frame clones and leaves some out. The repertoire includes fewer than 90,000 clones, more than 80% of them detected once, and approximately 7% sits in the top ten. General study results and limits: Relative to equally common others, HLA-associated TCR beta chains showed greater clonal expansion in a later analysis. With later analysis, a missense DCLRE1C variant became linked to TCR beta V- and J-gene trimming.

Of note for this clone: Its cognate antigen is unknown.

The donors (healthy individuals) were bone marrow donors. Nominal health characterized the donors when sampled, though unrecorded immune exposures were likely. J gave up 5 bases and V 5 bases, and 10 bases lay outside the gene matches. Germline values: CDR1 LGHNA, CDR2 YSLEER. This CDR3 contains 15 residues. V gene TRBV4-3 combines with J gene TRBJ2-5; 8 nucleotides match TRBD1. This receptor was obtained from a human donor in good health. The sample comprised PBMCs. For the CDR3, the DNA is TGCGCCAGCAGCGACAGGACAGGGAGGTTGGAGACCCAGTACTTC. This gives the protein CASSDRTGRLETQYF.